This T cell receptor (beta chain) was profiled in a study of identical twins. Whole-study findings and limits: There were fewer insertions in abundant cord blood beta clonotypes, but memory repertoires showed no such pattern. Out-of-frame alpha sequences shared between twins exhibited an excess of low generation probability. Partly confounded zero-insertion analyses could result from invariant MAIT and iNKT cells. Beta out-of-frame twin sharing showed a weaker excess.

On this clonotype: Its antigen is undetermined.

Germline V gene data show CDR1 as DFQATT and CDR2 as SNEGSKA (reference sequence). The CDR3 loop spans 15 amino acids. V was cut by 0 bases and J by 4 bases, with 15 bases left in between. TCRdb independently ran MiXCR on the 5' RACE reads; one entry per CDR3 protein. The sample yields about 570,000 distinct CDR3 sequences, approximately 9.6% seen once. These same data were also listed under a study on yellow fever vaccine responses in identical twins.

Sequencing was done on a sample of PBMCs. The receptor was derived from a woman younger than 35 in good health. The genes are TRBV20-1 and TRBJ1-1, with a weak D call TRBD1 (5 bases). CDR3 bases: TGCAGTGCTAGAGATCCTGGGGGTCGGAGCACTGAAGCTTTCTTT. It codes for CSARDPGGRSTEAFF.